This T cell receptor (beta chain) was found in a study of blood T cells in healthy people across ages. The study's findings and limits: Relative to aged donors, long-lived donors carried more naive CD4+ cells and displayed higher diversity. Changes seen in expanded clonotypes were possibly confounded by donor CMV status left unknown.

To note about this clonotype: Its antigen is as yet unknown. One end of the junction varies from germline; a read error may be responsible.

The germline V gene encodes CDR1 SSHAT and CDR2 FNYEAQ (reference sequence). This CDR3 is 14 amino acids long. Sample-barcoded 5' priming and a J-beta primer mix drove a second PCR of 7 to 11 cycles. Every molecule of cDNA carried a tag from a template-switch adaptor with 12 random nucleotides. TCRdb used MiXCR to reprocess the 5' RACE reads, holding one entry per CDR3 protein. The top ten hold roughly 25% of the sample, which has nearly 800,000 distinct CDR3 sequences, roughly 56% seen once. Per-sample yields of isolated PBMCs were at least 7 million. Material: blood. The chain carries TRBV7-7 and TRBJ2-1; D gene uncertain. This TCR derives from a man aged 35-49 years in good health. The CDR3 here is CASSFGPGDNEQFF. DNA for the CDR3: TGTGCTAGCAGCTTCGGACCTGGTGACAATGAGCAGTTCTTC.